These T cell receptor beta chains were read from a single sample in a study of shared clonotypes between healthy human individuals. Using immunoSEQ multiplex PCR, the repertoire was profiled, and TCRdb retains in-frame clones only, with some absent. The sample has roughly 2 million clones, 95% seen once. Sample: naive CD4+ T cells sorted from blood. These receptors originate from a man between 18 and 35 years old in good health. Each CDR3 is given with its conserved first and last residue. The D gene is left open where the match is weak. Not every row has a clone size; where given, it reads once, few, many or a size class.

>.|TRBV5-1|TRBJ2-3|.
CASSPIVGPPTDTQYF
TGCGCCAGCAGCCCTATCGTCGGGCCTCCCACAGATACGCAGTATTTT
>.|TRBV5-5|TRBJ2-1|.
CASSSGGIEQFF
TGTGCCAGCAGCTCCGGGGGCATTGAGCAGTTCTTC
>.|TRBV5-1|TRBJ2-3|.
CASSKTGTDTQYF
TGCGCCAGCAGCAAGACGGGCACAGATACGCAGTATTTT
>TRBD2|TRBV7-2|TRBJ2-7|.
CASSLVGGLAGENYEQYF
TGTGCCAGCAGCTTAGTGGGGGGACTAGCGGGAGAGAATTACGAGCAGTACTTC
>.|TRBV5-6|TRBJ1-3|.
CASSLDLSSSGNTIYF
TGTGCCAGCAGCTTGGACCTGTCTAGCTCTGGAAACACCATATATTTT
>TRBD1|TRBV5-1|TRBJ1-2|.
CASSGGQGPSYGYTF
TGCGCCAGCAGCGGTGGACAGGGGCCCTCCTATGGCTACACCTTC
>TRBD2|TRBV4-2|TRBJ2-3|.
CASSQVLAERTDTQYF
TGTGCCAGCAGCCAAGTCCTAGCGGAACGCACAGATACGCAGTATTTT
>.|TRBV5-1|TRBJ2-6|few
CASSLPGPGANVLTF
TGCGCCAGCAGCTTGCCGGGACCTGGGGCCAACGTCCTGACTTTC
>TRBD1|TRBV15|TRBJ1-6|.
CATSSTGVSYNSPLHF
TGTGCCACCAGCAGTACAGGGGTATCCTATAATTCACCCCTCCACTTT
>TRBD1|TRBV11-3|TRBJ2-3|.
CASSRDSGTQYF
TGTGCCAGCAGCCGGGACAGTGGGACGCAGTATTTT
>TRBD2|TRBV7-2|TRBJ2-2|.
CASSPRWLAGVGGGELFF
TGTGCCAGCAGCCCTAGGTGGCTAGCGGGAGTTGGTGGCGGGGAGCTGTTTTTT
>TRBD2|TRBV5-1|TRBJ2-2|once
CASSAEIAGTTVGGELFF
TGCGCCAGCAGCGCGGAGATAGCGGGGACGACAGTCGGCGGGGAGCTGTTTTTT
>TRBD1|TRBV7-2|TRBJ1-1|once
CASSLDPGTAYTEAFF
TGTGCCAGCAGCTTGGACCCGGGGACAGCTTACACTGAAGCTTTCTTT
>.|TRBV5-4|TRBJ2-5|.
CASSFPGTASETQYF
TGTGCCAGCAGCTTTCCAGGCACTGCAAGTGAGACCCAGTACTTC
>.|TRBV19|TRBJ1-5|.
CASSIEDGSISRPQHF
TGTGCCAGTAGTATAGAAGACGGGTCAATCAGCCGGCCCCAGCATTTT
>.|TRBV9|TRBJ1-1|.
CASSVGNTRNTEAFF
TGTGCCAGCAGCGTAGGGAACACTAGGAACACTGAAGCTTTCTTT
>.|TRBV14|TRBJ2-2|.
CASSQDGNRARGRELFF
TGTGCCAGCAGCCAAGATGGAAACAGGGCCCGGGGGAGGGAGCTGTTTTTT
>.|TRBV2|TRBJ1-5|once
CASSVSGADQPQHF
TGTGCCAGCAGTGTTTCGGGAGCCGATCAGCCCCAGCATTTT
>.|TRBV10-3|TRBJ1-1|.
CAISESKQANTEAFF
TGTGCCATCAGTGAGTCGAAACAGGCCAACACTGAAGCTTTCTTT
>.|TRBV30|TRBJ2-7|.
CAWSVFRTEQYF
TGTGCCTGGAGTGTGTTTCGCACCGAGCAGTACTTC
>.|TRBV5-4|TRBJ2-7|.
CASSSSTRQLPGEQYF
TGTGCCAGCAGCTCCTCCACCCGACAGTTACCAGGGGAGCAGTACTTC
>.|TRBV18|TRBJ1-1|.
CASSLLQGVAEAFF
TGTGCCAGCTCACTGCTACAGGGCGTCGCTGAAGCTTTCTTT
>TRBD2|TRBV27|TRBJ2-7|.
CASSLWTSGKSEQYF
TGTGCCAGCAGTTTATGGACTAGCGGAAAAAGCGAGCAGTACTTC
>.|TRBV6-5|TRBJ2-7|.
CASKEGAPYEQYF
TGTGCCAGCAAGGAGGGGGCACCCTACGAGCAGTACTTC
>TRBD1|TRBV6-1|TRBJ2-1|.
CASREAGQGNEQFF
TGTGCCAGCAGGGAGGCCGGACAGGGGAATGAGCAGTTCTTC
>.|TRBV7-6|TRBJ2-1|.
CASSSWTYNEQFF
TGTGCCAGCAGCTCTTGGACCTACAATGAGCAGTTCTTC
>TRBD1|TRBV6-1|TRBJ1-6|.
CASTSGTGKNSPLHF
TGTGCCAGCACGTCCGGGACAGGAAAAAATTCACCCCTCCACTTT
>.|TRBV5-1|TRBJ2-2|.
CASSLSAGNTGELFF
TGCGCCAGCAGCTTGTCTGCGGGAAACACCGGGGAGCTGTTTTTT
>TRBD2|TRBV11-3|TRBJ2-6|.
CASSLGGSGANVLTF
TGTGCCAGCAGCCTGGGAGGGTCAGGGGCCAACGTCCTGACTTTC
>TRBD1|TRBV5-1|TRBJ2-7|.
CASSLVVGQGAYEQYF
TGCGCCAGCAGCTTGGTAGTCGGACAGGGAGCCTACGAGCAGTACTTC
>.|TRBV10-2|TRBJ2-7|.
CASSEVAQGNYEQYF
TGCGCCAGCAGTGAGGTAGCTCAGGGAAACTACGAGCAGTACTTC
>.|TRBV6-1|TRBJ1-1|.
CASSAGAEAFF
TGTGCCAGCAGTGCAGGGGCTGAAGCTTTCTTT
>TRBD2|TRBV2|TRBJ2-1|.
CASSKGLANDEQFF
TGTGCCAGCAGTAAGGGACTAGCTAACGATGAGCAGTTCTTC
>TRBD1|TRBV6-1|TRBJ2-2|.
CASSEAPGTGGNTGELFF
TGTGCCAGCAGTGAAGCCCCGGGGACAGGGGGCAACACCGGGGAGCTGTTTTTT
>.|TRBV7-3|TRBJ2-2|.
CASSLLGSAGELFF
TGTGCCAGCAGCTTATTAGGGTCCGCCGGGGAGCTGTTTTTT
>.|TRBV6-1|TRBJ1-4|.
CASRTATNEKLFF
TGTGCCAGTCGGACCGCAACTAATGAAAAACTGTTTTTT
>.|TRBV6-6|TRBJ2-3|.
CASTFLDGSTDTQYF
TGTGCCAGCACCTTTCTCGACGGGAGTACAGATACGCAGTATTTT
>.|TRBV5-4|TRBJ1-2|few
CASRPDFYGYTF
TGTGCCAGCAGACCGGACTTCTATGGCTACACCTTC
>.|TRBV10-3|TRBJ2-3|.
CAISESMSVDTQYF
TGTGCCATCAGTGAGTCGATGTCCGTGGATACGCAGTATTTT
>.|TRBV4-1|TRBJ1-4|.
CASSQAGAGTINEKLFF
TGCGCCAGCAGCCAAGCAGGGGCAGGGACCATTAATGAAAAACTGTTTTTT
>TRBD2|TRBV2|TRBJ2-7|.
CASSLGLAGGREQYF
TGTGCCAGCAGTCTTGGACTAGCGGGGGGGCGTGAGCAGTACTTC
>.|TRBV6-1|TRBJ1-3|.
CASSEILGVSGNTIYF
TGTGCCAGCAGTGAAATTCTTGGGGTCTCTGGAAACACCATATATTTT